This passage covers 13 T cell receptor beta chains from one sample sequenced in a study of blood T cell repertoires in COVID-19. Profiling relied on immunoSEQ multiplex PCR, and the TCRdb table lists in-frame clones only, not all of them. The repertoire holds some 340,000 clones, with around 87% as singletons. The specimen was PBMCs or T cells enriched from blood (not recorded which). These receptors were obtained from a woman aged 25-40 years who had recovered from COVID-19.

This clone has just one count. The germline gene is not matched at one end of the junction; a read error may be the cause. This chain joins TRBV6-5 and TRBJ1-2; D not resolved. Looked up from germline, CDR1 is MNHEY and CDR2 is SVGAGI. This CDR3 has 13 amino acids. The CDR3 nucleotides are TGTGCCAGCAGTTACCGCGAGGGCTCGCGCCCGGCCTTC. Its translation is CASSYREGSRPAF.

The chain combines TRBV9 with TRBJ2-5, with no clear D. This CDR3 is built from 12 residues. Trimming stripped 3 bases from V and 7 bases from J, with 10 bases between. The germline gives CDR1 SGDLS, CDR2 YYNGEE. CDR3 nucleotide sequence: TGTGCCAGCAGCGGCATCCCGGGGACCCAGTACTTC. Protein product: CASSGIPGTQYF.

J is TRBJ1-6 and V is TRBV28; D ambiguous. The V gene lost 2 bases and the J gene lost 9 bases, with 11 bases spanning the gap. CDR1 is MDHEN, CDR2 SYDVKM, per germline. The CDR3 consists of 14 residues. CDR3 in amino acids: CASSLRGFGSPLHF. The CDR3 DNA sequence: TGTGCCAGCAGTTTAAGAGGGTTTGGTTCACCCCTCCACTTT.

The J gene is TRBJ1-2, the V gene TRBV28; D unresolved. V dropped 10 bases and J dropped 4 bases, with 16 bases sitting between them. Germline lookup yields CDR1 MDHEN and CDR2 SYDVKM. This CDR3 contains 13 residues. CDR3 nucleotide sequence: TGTGCCACCGACTCCGGTAGTATCTATGGCTACACCTTC. Its translation: CATDSGSIYGYTF.

The chain carries TRBV19 and TRBJ2-3; 12 positions agree with TRBD2. Germline CDR1 reads LNHDA; CDR2 reads SQIVND (reference sequence). The CDR3 totals 16 residues. With V trimmed by 6 bases and J by 5 bases, 9 bases remained unmatched. The CDR3 sequence: CASRRTSGGIEDTQYF. The CDR3 nucleotides read TGTGCCAGTAGACGAACTAGCGGGGGGATAGAAGATACGCAGTATTTT.

The V gene is TRBV18, the J gene TRBJ1-1; D gene uncertain. This CDR3 is 14 amino acids long. The ends were cut back, 8 bases at V and 1 base at J, with 14 bases in the middle. Germline CDR1 and CDR2: KGHSH and LQKENI. The CDR3 sequence: CASIGSGGNTEAFF. The CDR3 DNA reads as TGTGCCAGCATCGGGAGCGGAGGGAACACTGAAGCTTTCTTT.

V gene TRBV19 combines with J gene TRBJ2-4; weak D call: TRBD2 (5 bases). The CDR3 runs 13 residues. Germline CDR1 LNHDA, CDR2 SQIVND (reference sequence). Trimming stripped 5 bases from V and 8 bases from J, with 13 bases between. Written as DNA, the CDR3 is TGTGCCAGTAGTGTGGCGGGCGCGGACATTCAGTACTTC. This codes for CASSVAGADIQYF.

The rearrangement uses TRBV6-5 and TRBJ1-5; no reliable D call. This CDR3 comprises 14 residues. Trimming pared 6 bases from V and 5 bases from J, leaving 14 bases between. In germline, CDR1 is MNHEY, CDR2 SVGAGI. The CDR3 nucleotides read TGTGCCAGCAGACGCGGAATATGGGATCAGCCCCAGCATTTT. Encoded protein: CASRRGIWDQPQHF.

This chain joins TRBV9 and TRBJ2-1; TRBD2 agrees at 12 bases. Trimming at V came to 4 bases and at J to 2 bases, leaving 4 bases not matched to a gene. Per the germline V gene, CDR1 is SGDLS and CDR2 is YYNGEE. The CDR3 has 16 amino acids. DNA of the CDR3: TGTGCCAGCAGCCCCCGGACTAGCGGGGCCTACAATGAGCAGTTCTTC. Residues: CASSPRTSGAYNEQFF. Looking up the rest from reference TRBV9 and TRBJ2-1 gives the full variable domain: DSGVTQTPKHLITATGQRVTLRCSPRSGDLSVYWYQQSLDQGLQFLIQYYNGEERAKGNILERFSAQQFPDLHSELNLSSLELGDSALYFCASSPRTSGAYNEQFFGPGTRLTVL.

The chain carries TRBV21-1 and TRBJ2-2; the table's D gene call, TRBD2, was not cross checked with the DNA. TRBV21-1 is a recognized pseudogene. The length of the CDR3 is 19 residues. In nucleotides, the CDR3 is TGTGCCAGCAGCAAAGCCCTGTGGTACTGGGGAGGGGACACCGGGGAGCTGTTTTTT. Encoded protein: CASSKALWYWGGDTGELFF.

J is TRBJ1-2 and V is TRBV5-6; D remains unclear. The CDR3 is made up of 14 amino acids. Between the trimmed V and J ends, which lost 4 bases and 5 bases, there was a span of 15 bases. Germline V gives CDR1 SGHDT, CDR2 YYEEEE. CDR3 sequence (DNA): TGTGCCAGCAGCCCCGTGACTTTCTTTTATGGCTACACCTTC. It codes for CASSPVTFFYGYTF.

The genes are TRBV3-1 (or the pseudogene TRBV3-2) and TRBJ2-1; 9 nucleotides match TRBD2. Germline V gene data show CDR1 as LGHDT and CDR2 as YNNKEL (reference sequence). V was pared by 5 bases and J by 4 bases, with 9 bases of the junction left unmatched. The CDR3 sequence is 16 residues long. The CDR3 region is CASSGGAGGRYNEQFF. The CDR3, as DNA: TGTGCCAGCAGCGGCGGTGCGGGGGGGCGATACAATGAGCAGTTCTTC.

The rearrangement uses TRBV7-8 and TRBJ1-5; D perhaps matches TRBD1 (5 bases). Germline loops: CDR1 SGHVS, CDR2 FQNEAQ. This CDR3 spans 15 amino acids. V lost 5 bases to trimming and J lost 6 bases, with 17 bases between them. The CDR3 loop reads CASSVTTNRFQPQHF. Written as DNA, the CDR3 is TGTGCCAGCAGCGTTACCACCAACAGGTTTCAGCCCCAGCATTTT.